This is a list of T cell receptor beta chains from one sample in a study of vaccination and CD4 T cells after COVID-19. These receptors' antigens are unknown. TCRdb passed the PCR reads through MiXCR, listing each CDR3 protein once. The table has about 13,000 distinct CDR3 sequences, approximately 69% seen once; the top ten hold roughly 30%. The sequenced sample consisted of CD4+ T cells from blood, cultured in vitro. Receptors were obtained from a human donor who had recovered from COVID-19. The CDR3 runs from the conserved cysteine through the conserved F or W. Fields, in order: clone size, D gene, J gene, V gene, CDR3 protein, CDR3 DNA. A D gene is named only where the DNA matches it firmly. Rows may omit the clone size; those that give it use once, few, many or a size class.

>NA|TRBD2|TRBJ2-7|TRBV6-5
CASSLGSGSSGRREQYF
TGTGCCAGCAGTTTAGGATCGGGGAGTAGCGGGAGGCGGGAGCAGTACTTC
>NA|TRBD1|TRBJ1-2|TRBV6-1
CANGQGNYGYTF
TGTGCCAACGGACAGGGTAACTATGGCTACACCTTC
>NA|NA|TRBJ1-1|TRBV25-1
CASSGAVLEAFF
TGTGCCAGCAGTGGCGCAGTCCTTGAAGCTTTCTTT
>NA|NA|TRBJ1-3|TRBV30
CAYGQPSGNTIYF
TGTGCCTATGGACAGCCCTCTGGAAACACCATATATTTT
>NA|NA|TRBJ1-1|TRBV12-3/TRBV12-4
CASTRRVMNTEAFF
TGTGCCAGCACCAGGAGGGTCATGAACACTGAAGCTTTCTTT
>NA|NA|TRBJ2-5|TRBV20-1
CSAKLEETQYF
TGCAGTGCTAAGTTGGAAGAGACCCAGTACTTC
>few|TRBD1|TRBJ1-5|TRBV24-1
CATSDSRTGALSAQHF
TGTGCCACCAGTGATTCACGGACAGGGGCCCTCTCCGCCCAGCATTTT
>NA|NA|TRBJ2-3|TRBV28
CASSLGSNRDTQYF
TGTGCCAGCAGTTTAGGGTCCAACAGGGATACGCAGTATTTT
>NA|NA|TRBJ1-5|TRBV6-2/TRBV6-3
CASTDSGVGNQPQHF
TGTGCCAGCACCGACTCGGGTGTGGGCAATCAGCCCCAGCATTTT
>NA|TRBD1|TRBJ2-7|TRBV20-1
CSASTPGTGGHEQYF
TGCAGTGCTAGTACCCCCGGGACAGGGGGCCACGAGCAGTACTTC
>NA|NA|TRBJ2-7|TRBV6-5
CASSYSRTPLGEQYF
TGTGCCAGCAGTTACTCACGGACCCCGCTTGGGGAGCAGTACTTC
>NA|NA|TRBJ1-5|TRBV15
CATSRDLGDSNQPQHF
TGTGCCACCAGCAGAGATCTCGGGGATAGCAATCAGCCCCAGCATTTT
>NA|NA|TRBJ2-1|TRBV12-3/TRBV12-4
CASQDLNEQFF
TGTGCCAGCCAGGACTTGAATGAGCAGTTCTTC
>NA|NA|TRBJ1-5|TRBV20-1
CSVAGGQPQHF
TGCAGTGTCGCAGGAGGTCAGCCCCAGCATTTT
>few|TRBD1|TRBJ2-5|TRBV20-1
CSARTGDRGKTQYF
TGCAGTGCCAGGACCGGGGACAGGGGAAAGACCCAGTACTTC
>NA|TRBD1|TRBJ1-6|TRBV27
CASSFPGGNSPLHF
TGTGCCAGCAGTTTTCCAGGGGGTAACTCACCCCTCCACTTT
>NA|TRBD2|TRBJ2-7|TRBV11-3
CASSPGGGEQYF
TGTGCCAGCAGCCCTGGCGGGGGCGAGCAGTACTTC
>NA|NA|TRBJ2-7|TRBV27
CASSLGTTSSYEQYF
TGTGCCAGCAGTTTAGGGACAACAAGCTCCTACGAGCAGTACTTC
>NA|TRBD1|TRBJ1-2|TRBV18
CASSPGQGEYGYTF
TGTGCCAGCTCACCGGGACAGGGGGAATATGGCTACACCTTC
>NA|TRBD2|TRBJ2-3|TRBV12-5
CASGEGTSGSRDTQYF
TGTGCTAGTGGGGAAGGGACTAGCGGGAGTCGGGATACGCAGTATTTT
>NA|TRBD2|TRBJ2-7|TRBV6-2/TRBV6-3
CASRRTGTSGRPYF
TGTGCCAGCAGACGAACCGGGACTAGCGGGAGGCCGTACTTC
>NA|NA|TRBJ1-2|TRBV7-2
CASSLYRQLNYGYTF
TGTGCCAGCAGCTTATATAGACAGCTAAACTATGGCTACACCTTC